The source of this TCR beta chain is a study of blood T cell repertoires in COVID-19. CDR3 length: 12 residues. Germline V CDR1 and CDR2: SQVTM, ANQGSEA. J lost 6 bases, V lost 2 bases, and 0 bases had no gene match. Produced via immunoSEQ multiplex PCR; TCRdb's table is partial and in-frame only. The sample includes 200,000 or so clones, 85% to 90% of them seen just once. The J gene is TRBJ2-4, the V gene TRBV29-1; TRBD2 agrees at 8 bases. The receptor comes from a woman aged 18-29 years in a cohort exposed to, infected with or recovered from COVID-19 (not recorded which). The material sequenced was PBMCs or T cells enriched from blood (not recorded which). The CDR3 is CSVELAGNIQYF. Written as DNA, the CDR3 is TGCAGCGTTGAACTAGCGGGAAACATTCAGTACTTC.